The 24 T cell receptor beta chains given below trace back to one sample, sequenced in a study of glioma-infiltrating T cells after dendritic cell vaccination. Sequencing used immunoSEQ multiplex PCR; TCRdb keeps in-frame clones, though not all of them. The table shows 20,000 to 25,000 clones, with around 74% occurring only once. The sequences come from blood, collected before dendritic cell vaccination. These receptors all come from a human donor with glioblastoma.

The J gene is TRBJ2-1, the V gene TRBV27; 9 bases line up with TRBD2. The CDR3 consists of 13 residues. V was clipped by 10 bases and J by 10 bases; unmatched bases: 11. Germline V CDR1 and CDR2: MNHEY, SMNVEV (reference sequence). DNA of the CDR3: TGTGCCACCCGGGGGCGGGAGGGCGGGGAGCAGTTCTTC. It encodes CATRGREGGEQFF.

This clone is a singleton in its sample. The chain couples TRBV28 to TRBJ1-1, with 8 bases identical to TRBD1. The germline gives CDR1 MDHEN, CDR2 SYDVKM. The CDR3 covers 16 residues. The V and J ends lost 2 bases and 4 bases, in that order; junction bases with no gene match: 9. CDR3 sequence reads: CASSLPRQGRGTEAFF. The DNA of the CDR3 is TGTGCCAGCAGTTTACCGAGACAGGGGAGAGGCACTGAAGCTTTCTTT.

V is TRBV10-2 and J is TRBJ2-7, with 9 positions matching TRBD2. Germline CDR1 reads WSHSY; CDR2 reads SAAADI. V lost 0 bases to trimming and J lost 7 bases; unmatched junction nucleotides: 7. The CDR3 consists of 15 residues. The CDR3 coding sequence is TGCGCCAGCAGTGAGTCGACGCTAGCGGGACGGGAGCAGTACTTC. Translated, it gives CASSESTLAGREQYF.

This clone was detected a few times. The chain joins TRBV28 to TRBJ1-2, with TRBD1 identical over 11 bases. The CDR3 length is 14 residues. The germline gives CDR1 MDHEN, CDR2 SYDVKM. V was pared by 8 bases and J by 8 bases, with 10 bases of the junction left unmatched. CDR3 bases: TGTGCCAGCGGGGACAGGGGGGGAACGTTCGGCTACACCTTC. This sequence encodes CASGDRGGTFGYTF.

V is TRBV30 and J is TRBJ2-6; no clear D. This CDR3 has 12 amino acids. Trimming left V 6 bases short and J 0 bases short, with 3 bases between. Germline CDR1 GTSNPN, CDR2 SVGIG (reference sequence). The CDR3 region has the DNA TGTGCCTGTTACTCTGGGGCCAACGTCCTGACTTTC. Protein: CACYSGANVLTF. Complete variable domain (other parts from reference TRBV30 and TRBJ2-6): SQTIHQWPATLVQPVGSPLSLECTVEGTSNPNLYWYRQAAGRGLQLLFYSVGIGQISSEVPQNLSASRPQDRQFILSSKKLLLSDSGFYLCACYSGANVLTFGAGSRLTVL.

The chain uses TRBV11-2 and TRBJ2-3; TRBD1 might be the D (5 bases). The germline V and J ends were trimmed by 4 bases and 2 bases, with 16 bases remaining between them. The CDR3 has 16 amino acids. CDR1 is SGHAT and CDR2 is FQNNGV in the germline V gene. CDR3 sequence reads: CASSWGLPGPTDTQYF. The CDR3 coding sequence is TGTGCCAGCAGCTGGGGCCTACCGGGCCCCACAGATACGCAGTATTTT. The full variable domain, completed using reference TRBV11-2 and TRBJ2-3, is EAGVAQSPRYKIIEKRQSVAFWCNPISGHATLYWYQQILGQGPKLLIQFQNNGVVDDSQLPKDRFSAERLKGVDSTLKIQPAKLEDSAVYLCASSWGLPGPTDTQYFGPGTRLTVL.

V gene TRBV7-9 combines with J gene TRBJ2-7; maybe TRBD2 (6 bases). V shed 0 bases and J shed 7 bases, with 19 bases lying between them. The CDR3 consists of 16 residues. Germline V lookup: CDR1 SEHNR, CDR2 FQNEAQ (reference sequence). The CDR3 region is CASSLARAGPYMEQYF. CDR3 nucleotide sequence: TGTGCCAGCAGCTTAGCGCGGGCGGGGCCCTACATGGAGCAGTACTTC.

The chain links TRBV7-2 to TRBJ2-7, with D tentatively TRBD1 (5 bases). The V gene's germline CDR1 is SGHTA and CDR2 FQGNSA. The CDR3 length is 12 residues. V was shortened by 5 bases and J by 5 bases, with 10 bases between the two germline ends. In DNA, the CDR3 is TGTGCCAGCAGCAGGGGTGTAAACGAGCAGTACTTC. Translation gives CASSRGVNEQYF.

The chain couples TRBV29-1 to TRBJ2-3, with 7 positions matching TRBD2. Germline-derived CDR1 and CDR2 are SQVTM and ANQGSEA. V shed 7 bases, J shed 2 bases, and the junction held 12 bases outside the gene matches. This CDR3 is built from 15 residues. DNA of the CDR3: TGCAGCGCCTCAGGCGCTAGCGGCAACACAGATACGCAGTATTTT. Encoded protein: CSASGASGNTDTQYF.

The chain links TRBV18 to TRBJ1-3; possibly TRBD1 for D (5 bases). V shed 2 bases and J shed 2 bases, with 10 bases lying between them. Germline V gives CDR1 KGHSH, CDR2 LQKENI. This CDR3 contains 15 residues. The CDR3: CASSPAGGAGNTIYF. CDR3 DNA: TGTGCCAGCTCACCAGCCGGAGGGGCTGGAAACACCATATATTTT.

CDR3 residues: CASSFQSYNEQFF. The CDR3 DNA reads TGTGCCAGCAGCTTCCAATCCTACAATGAGCAGTTCTTC. The V gene is TRBV13, the J gene TRBJ2-1; D remains ambiguous. Deletions cut 3 bases from V and 1 base from J, with 4 bases between. The CDR3 consists of 13 residues. CDR1 and CDR2 from the germline V gene are PRHDT and FYEKMQ (reference sequence). Together with reference TRBV13 and TRBJ2-1, the CDR3 gives the full variable domain: AAGVIQSPRHLIKEKRETATLKCYPIPRHDTVYWYQQGPGQDPQFLISFYEKMQSDKGSIPDRFSAQQFSDYHSELNMSSLELGDSALYFCASSFQSYNEQFFGPGTRLTVL.

This clone came up a few times. V gene TRBV5-1 combines with J gene TRBJ2-1; the D is unclear. The CDR3 has 11 amino acids. CDR1 is SGHRS, CDR2 YFSETQ, per germline. V was trimmed by 7 bases and J by 9 bases, leaving 11 bases between them. The CDR3 is CASEYRSEQFF. The CDR3 region has the DNA TGCGCCAGCGAGTATCGGAGTGAGCAGTTCTTC.

The gene calls are TRBV4-1 and TRBJ2-7; possibly TRBD1 for D (6 bases). The CDR3 contains 13 residues. With 0 bases removed from V and 9 bases from J, the gap between germline ends came to 12 bases. Germline V CDR1 and CDR2: MGHRA, YSYEKL. CDR3 sequence reads: CASSQEGHYGQYF. The DNA of the CDR3 is TGCGCCAGCAGCCAAGAGGGACACTATGGGCAGTACTTC.

The chain links TRBV7-2 to TRBJ2-3, with 7 nucleotides matching TRBD2. This CDR3 has 15 residues. J lost 3 bases, V lost 3 bases, and 6 bases had no gene match. The V gene's germline CDR1 is SGHTA and CDR2 FQGNSA. CDR3 region: CASSFGGRVTDTQYF. In nucleotides, the CDR3 is TGTGCCAGCAGCTTTGGCGGGAGAGTGACAGATACGCAGTATTTT.

The V gene is TRBV7-2, the J gene TRBJ2-2; 11 bases match TRBD2. CDR1 is SGHTA, CDR2 FQGNSA, per germline. The trim removed 2 bases at V and 5 bases at J, leaving 4 bases unmatched. The CDR3 consists of 16 residues. CDR3 sequence reads: CASSLRSGRGTGELFF. The CDR3 DNA reads TGTGCCAGCAGCTTACGTAGCGGGAGGGGGACCGGGGAGCTGTTTTTT.

This chain uses TRBV6-6 with TRBJ1-1; D is ambiguous. V lost 6 bases to trimming and J lost 4 bases, with 9 bases between them. Germline CDR1 reads MNHNY; CDR2 reads SVGAGI (reference sequence). This CDR3 comprises 12 residues. The CDR3 DNA reads as TGTGCCAGCAGGAAACCGGGCACTGAAGCTTTCTTT. Protein sequence: CASRKPGTEAFF.

The V gene is TRBV5-1, the J gene TRBJ1-2, with TRBD1 matching 8 bases. The V gene end was trimmed by 0 bases and the J gene end by 4 bases; junction bases not matched to a gene: 5. The CDR3 is made up of 15 amino acids. CDR1 and CDR2 (germline): SGHRS, YFSETQ. CDR3 nucleotides: TGCGCCAGCAGCTTGGTCGGACAGGGTGGCTATGGCTACACCTTC. As protein: CASSLVGQGGYGYTF.

The table lists this clone with a count of one. The chain links TRBV7-9 to TRBJ1-1; D may be TRBD1 (5 bases). Germline lookup yields CDR1 SEHNR and CDR2 FQNEAQ (reference sequence). CDR3 length: 11 amino acids. V lost 4 bases, J lost 7 bases, and 7 bases lay in between. The CDR3 is CASSYGGEAFF. The DNA for the CDR3 is TGTGCCAGCAGCTACGGGGGTGAAGCTTTCTTT.

The genes are TRBV4-2 and TRBJ2-7; weak D call: TRBD2 (6 bases). V was shortened by 0 bases and J by 5 bases, with 17 bases between the two germline ends. The CDR3 has 16 amino acids. In germline, CDR1 is LGHNA, CDR2 YNFKEQ. The chain's CDR3 is CASSQDRAGTLHEQYF. CDR3 nucleotide sequence: TGTGCCAGCAGCCAAGATCGCGCGGGGACCCTCCACGAGCAGTACTTC.

The chain links TRBV5-4 to TRBJ2-5; D is ambiguous. Germline loops: CDR1 SGHNT, CDR2 YYREEE (reference sequence). CDR3 length: 12 residues. V gave up 7 bases and J gave up 1 base, with 8 bases separating them. CDR3 residues: CASSQSQETQYF. The CDR3 bases are TGTGCCAGCTCCCAGTCCCAAGAGACCCAGTACTTC.

This clone was detected only a few times. The chain recombines TRBV7-2 with TRBJ2-3; TRBD2 agrees at 7 bases. V dropped 1 base and J dropped 6; count of bases not matched to a gene: 7. This CDR3 is built from 15 residues. The V gene's germline CDR1 is SGHTA and CDR2 FQGNSA. CDR3 sequence: CASSLEGREIDTQYF. The CDR3 region has the DNA TGTGCCAGCAGCTTAGAGGGGCGGGAGATCGATACGCAGTATTTT.

The CDR3 region has the DNA TGTGCCAGCCGGCGGGACAGCCGGAGGGAGACCCAGTACTTC. This sequence encodes CASRRDSRRETQYF. The chain carries TRBV27 and TRBJ2-5; maybe TRBD1 (7 bases). This CDR3 region has 14 residues. Trimming shortened V by 8 bases and J by 5 bases, and 18 bases separated the two germline ends. Germline values: CDR1 MNHEY, CDR2 SMNVEV (reference sequence).

CDR3 sequence reads: CASSSLLAGGGNEQFF. DNA for the CDR3: TGTGCCAGCAGCTCACTACTAGCGGGAGGTGGCAATGAGCAGTTCTTC. This rearrangement joins TRBV5-4 to TRBJ2-1; 12 bases align to TRBD2. The CDR3 runs to 16 residues. CDR1 and CDR2 from the germline V gene are SGHNT and YYREEE (reference sequence). The V gene end was trimmed by 3 bases and the J gene end by 6 bases; junction bases not matched to a gene: 7.

This sequence joins TRBV5-1 and TRBJ2-1; 7 nucleotides line up with TRBD1. Germline V lookup: CDR1 SGHRS, CDR2 YFSETQ. Trimming at V came to 4 bases and at J to 4 bases, leaving 14 bases not matched to a gene. The CDR3 sequence is 17 residues long. The CDR3 nucleotides read TGCGCCAGCAGCATGACCCAAGGACAGGTTGGGTACAATGAGCAGTTCTTC. Residues: CASSMTQGQVGYNEQFF.